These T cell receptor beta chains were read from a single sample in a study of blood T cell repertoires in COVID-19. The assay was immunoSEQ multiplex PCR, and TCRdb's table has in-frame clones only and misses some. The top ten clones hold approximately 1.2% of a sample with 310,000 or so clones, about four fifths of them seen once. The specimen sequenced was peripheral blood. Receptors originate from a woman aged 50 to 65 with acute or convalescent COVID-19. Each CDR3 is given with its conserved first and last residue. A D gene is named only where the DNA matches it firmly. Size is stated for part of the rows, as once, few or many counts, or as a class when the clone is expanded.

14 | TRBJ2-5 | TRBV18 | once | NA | CASSPRNSQETQYF | TGTGCCAGCTCACCACGAAATAGCCAAGAGACCCAGTACTTC
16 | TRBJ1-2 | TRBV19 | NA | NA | CASSMATGLAGYGYTF | TGTGCCAGTAGTATGGCTACCGGACTCGCCGGTTATGGCTACACCTTC
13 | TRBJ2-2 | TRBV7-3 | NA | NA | CASTRGNTGELFF | TGTGCCAGCACCCGGGGAAACACCGGGGAGCTGTTTTTT
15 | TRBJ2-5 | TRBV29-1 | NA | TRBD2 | CSVTPGLAGAETQYF | TGCAGCGTTACTCCGGGACTAGCGGGAGCTGAGACCCAGTACTTC
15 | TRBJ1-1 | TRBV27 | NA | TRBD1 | CASSLGTGWNTEAFF | TGTGCCAGCAGTTTAGGGACAGGGTGGAACACTGAAGCTTTCTTT
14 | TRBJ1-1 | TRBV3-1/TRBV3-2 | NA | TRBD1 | CASINRDRNTEAFF | TGTGCCAGCATTAACCGGGACAGAAACACTGAAGCTTTCTTT
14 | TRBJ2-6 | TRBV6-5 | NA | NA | CASRGDSGANVLTF | TGTGCCAGCAGGGGAGACTCTGGGGCCAACGTCCTGACTTTC
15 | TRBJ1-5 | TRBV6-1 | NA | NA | CASSDRYEGGAPQHF | TGTGCCAGCAGTGATCGGTATGAAGGGGGAGCGCCCCAGCATTTT
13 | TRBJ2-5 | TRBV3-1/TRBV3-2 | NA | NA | CASSQEQKETQYF | TGTGCCAGCAGCCAAGAACAGAAAGAGACCCAGTACTTC
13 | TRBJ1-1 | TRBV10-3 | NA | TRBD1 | CAISEDQGAGAFF | TGTGCCATCAGTGAGGATCAGGGGGCGGGAGCTTTCTTT
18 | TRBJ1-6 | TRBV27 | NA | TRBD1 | CASSLSGRGGTGLSPLHF | TGTGCCAGCAGTTTATCAGGTCGGGGGGGGACAGGGCTTTCACCCCTCCACTTT
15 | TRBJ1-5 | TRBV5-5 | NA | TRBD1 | CASSWTGGGNQPQHF | TGTGCCAGCAGCTGGACAGGGGGTGGCAATCAGCCCCAGCATTTT
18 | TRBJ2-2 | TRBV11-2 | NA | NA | CASSLRQSGKSYTGELFF | TGTGCCAGCAGCTTAAGGCAGTCAGGGAAATCCTACACCGGGGAGCTGTTTTTT
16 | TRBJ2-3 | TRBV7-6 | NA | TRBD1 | CASSSKDRAGTDTQYF | TGTGCCAGCAGCTCCAAGGACAGGGCGGGCACAGATACGCAGTATTTT
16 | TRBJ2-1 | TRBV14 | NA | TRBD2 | CASSPNWGRAFNEQFF | TGTGCCAGCAGCCCAAATTGGGGGAGGGCCTTCAATGAGCAGTTCTTC
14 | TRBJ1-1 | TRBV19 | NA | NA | CASSSRQGWTEAFF | TGTGCCAGTAGTAGTCGGCAGGGGTGGACTGAAGCTTTCTTT
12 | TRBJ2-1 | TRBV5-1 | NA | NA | CASSLAVDEQFF | TGCGCCAGCAGCTTGGCGGTAGATGAGCAGTTCTTC
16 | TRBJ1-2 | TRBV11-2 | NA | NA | CASSLVGGAANYGYTF | TGTGCCAGCAGCTTAGTGGGGGGGGCGGCTAACTATGGCTACACCTTC
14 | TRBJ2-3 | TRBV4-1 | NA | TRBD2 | CASSPGLAPDTQYF | TGCGCCAGCAGTCCGGGACTAGCCCCAGATACGCAGTATTTT
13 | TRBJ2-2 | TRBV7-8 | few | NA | CASSSGDFGELFF | TGTGCCAGCAGCTCAGGGGATTTCGGGGAGCTGTTTTTT
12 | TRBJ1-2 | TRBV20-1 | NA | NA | CSASLQDYGYTF | TGCAGTGCTAGTTTGCAGGACTATGGCTACACCTTC
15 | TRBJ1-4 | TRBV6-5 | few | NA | CASRTEQASEVKLFF | TGTGCCAGCAGAACTGAACAGGCCTCAGAGGTAAAACTGTTTTTT
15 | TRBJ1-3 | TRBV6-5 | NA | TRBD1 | CASSYSTGAGNTIYF | TGTGCCAGCAGTTACTCTACAGGGGCCGGAAACACCATATATTTT